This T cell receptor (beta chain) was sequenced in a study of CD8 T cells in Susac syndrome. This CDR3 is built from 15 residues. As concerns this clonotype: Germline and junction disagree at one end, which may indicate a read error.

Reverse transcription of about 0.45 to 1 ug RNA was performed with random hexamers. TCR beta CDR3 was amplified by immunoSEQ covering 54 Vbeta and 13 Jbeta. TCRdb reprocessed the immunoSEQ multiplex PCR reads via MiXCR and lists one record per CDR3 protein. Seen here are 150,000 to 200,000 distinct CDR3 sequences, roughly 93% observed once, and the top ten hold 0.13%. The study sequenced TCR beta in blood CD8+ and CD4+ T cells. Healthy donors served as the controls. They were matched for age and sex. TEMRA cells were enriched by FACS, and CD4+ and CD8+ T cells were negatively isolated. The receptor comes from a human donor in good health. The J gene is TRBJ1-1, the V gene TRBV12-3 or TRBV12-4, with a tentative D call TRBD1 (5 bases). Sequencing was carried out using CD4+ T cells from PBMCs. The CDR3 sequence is CASSFGGGGDTEVFF. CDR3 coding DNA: TGTGCCAGCAGTTTTGGGGGGGGAGGCGACACTGAAGTTTTCTTT.